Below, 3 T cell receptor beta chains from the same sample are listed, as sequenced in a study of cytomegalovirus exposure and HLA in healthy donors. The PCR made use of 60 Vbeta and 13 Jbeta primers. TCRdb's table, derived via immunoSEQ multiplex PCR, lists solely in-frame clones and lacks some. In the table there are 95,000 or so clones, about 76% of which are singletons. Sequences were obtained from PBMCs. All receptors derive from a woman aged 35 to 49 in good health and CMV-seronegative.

CDR3 sequence: CASSTTLGRGGSYNEQFF. CDR3 bases: TGTGCCAGCAGCACCACCCTGGGGCGGGGGGGCTCCTACAATGAGCAGTTCTTC. The chain is built from TRBV25-1 and TRBJ2-1; 9 bases are a match to TRBD2. J lost 0 bases, V lost 6 bases, and 12 bases had no gene match. The CDR3 covers 18 residues. Germline V lookup: CDR1 MGHDK, CDR2 SYGVNS.

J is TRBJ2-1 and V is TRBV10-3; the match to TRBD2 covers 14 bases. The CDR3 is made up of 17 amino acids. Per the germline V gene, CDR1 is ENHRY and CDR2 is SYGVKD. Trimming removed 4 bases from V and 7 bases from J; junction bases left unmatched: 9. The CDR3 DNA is TGTGCCATCAGTGCCCCACCGACTAGCGGGGGGGTGAATGAGCAGTTCTTC. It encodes CAISAPPTSGGVNEQFF.

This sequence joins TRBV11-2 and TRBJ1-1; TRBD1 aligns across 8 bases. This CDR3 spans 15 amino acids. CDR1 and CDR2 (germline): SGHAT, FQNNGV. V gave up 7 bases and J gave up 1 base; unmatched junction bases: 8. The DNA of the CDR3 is TGTGCCAGCATTGGGGCAGGGGGCTCGAACACTGAAGCTTTCTTT. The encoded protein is CASIGAGGSNTEAFF.